The clone carrying this T cell receptor (beta chain) has just one count. What it binds is unknown. These data are taken from a study of PD-1 blockade in classical Hodgkin lymphoma. Assay used: immunoSEQ multiplex PCR; TCRdb lists only in-frame clones, some missing. This sample yields about 32,000 clones, of which about 88% are seen a single time; 1% to 1.5% belongs to the top ten. Study-level results: No one has yet defined what causes the repertoire differences, which may be disease activity or prior therapy. Newly diagnosed patients reportedly had lower baseline TCR diversity than healthy donors.

Time point described: newly diagnosed, previously untreated cHL patient sample. Magnetic negative selection of thawed PBMCs was the method by which CD4+ T cells were purified. As a comparison, the study used PBMCs from newly diagnosed, untreated classical Hodgkin lymphoma. The germline V gene has CDR1 SNHLY and CDR2 FYNNEI. With 6 bases removed from V and 8 bases from J, the gap between germline ends came to 19 bases. The CDR3 is 14 residues long. The V call is TRBV2, the J call TRBJ1-2; a weak D match, TRBD1 (5 bases). This receptor was obtained from a human donor with classical Hodgkin lymphoma. Material for sequencing was CD4+ T cells from blood. The CDR3 loop is CASSPEAGGEGYTF. CDR3 DNA: TGTGCCAGCAGCCCAGAGGCCGGGGGAGAAGGCTACACCTTC.